This T cell receptor beta chain stems from a study of neoadjuvant anti-PD-1 for oral cavity cancer. This clone was found a few times. Profiled with immunoSEQ multiplex PCR; TCRdb holds only in-frame clones, not every one. The repertoire has about 7,800 clones, 55% to 70% of them found once; the top ten carry 3% to 3.5%. Time point meaning: after neoadjuvant nivolumab, at surgical resection. Germline V gene data show CDR1 as SEHNR and CDR2 as FQNEAQ (reference sequence). V lost 5 bases, J lost 7 bases, and 7 bases stayed unmatched. This CDR3 spans 13 amino acids. The sequence derives from a person between 40 and 85 years old with oral cavity squamous cell carcinoma. This chain joins TRBV7-9 and TRBJ1-2; 7 nucleotides match TRBD1. The sample was PBMCs, taken after nivolumab (anti-PD-1) treatment. CDR3 DNA: TGTGCCAGCAGCCCGCGACAGGGAAGTGGCTACACCTTC. It encodes CASSPRQGSGYTF.